This T cell receptor (beta chain) originates from a study of blood T cell repertoires in COVID-19. CDR1 is SGHRS and CDR2 is YFSETQ in the germline V gene. CDR3 length: 14 amino acids. With 4 bases clipped from V and 1 base from J, the junction kept 0 bases outside the gene matches. Measured with immunoSEQ multiplex PCR; TCRdb has only the in-frame clones, and not every one. The sample lists 200,000 to 250,000 clones, around 84% seen once, with approximately 7% in the top ten. The rearrangement links TRBV5-1 to TRBJ2-2; 8 nucleotides match TRBD1. The TCR was taken from a woman in her 70s with active or convalescent COVID-19. Source material: peripheral blood. The CDR3 loop reads CASSGTGNTGELFF. CDR3 DNA: TGCGCCAGCAGCGGGACAGGGAACACCGGGGAGCTGTTTTTT.